These 30 T cell receptor beta chains were sequenced from one sample in a study of blood T cell repertoires in COVID-19. Data came from immunoSEQ multiplex PCR; TCRdb stores just in-frame clones and leaves some out. The profile shows 200,000 to 250,000 clones, under 90% of them singletons. Sequenced sample: PBMCs or T cells enriched from blood (not recorded which). Receptors originate from a woman aged 55-70 years who had recovered from COVID-19.

The rearrangement links TRBV9 to TRBJ2-1; D is uncertain. Deletions cut 1 base from V and 5 bases from J, with 10 bases between. Germline V gene lookup returns CDR1 SGDLS and CDR2 YYNGEE. This CDR3 is 14 amino acids long. The CDR3 sequence is CASSVSLQNNEQFF. The CDR3 DNA reads TGTGCCAGCAGCGTATCTTTACAAAACAATGAGCAGTTCTTC.

This chain connects TRBV19 to TRBJ2-7; 10 bases match TRBD1. Germline V gene lookup returns CDR1 LNHDA and CDR2 SQIVND (reference sequence). The junction had 2 bases not matched to a gene; V was cut back by 3 bases and J by 3 bases. This CDR3 has 14 residues. CDR3 bases: TGTGCCAGTAGTATCGGGACAGGGGTCTACGAGCAGTACTTC. As protein: CASSIGTGVYEQYF.

This chain connects TRBV11-2 to TRBJ1-2; 7 bases match TRBD1. The V segment lost 1 base and the J segment 2 bases; nucleotides outside the gene matches: 4. The germline CDR1 and CDR2 sequences are SGHAT and FQNNGV. This CDR3 has 15 amino acids. The DNA for the CDR3 is TGTGCCAGCAGCTTAGGGGGGACAGTGAACTATGGCTACACCTTC. Translating gives CASSLGGTVNYGYTF.

The chain carries TRBV7-8 and TRBJ1-2, with 8 bases aligning to TRBD1. Per germline, CDR1 SGHVS and CDR2 FQNEAQ. The V segment lost 1 base and the J segment 2 bases; nucleotides outside the gene matches: 6. The CDR3 totals 16 residues. In nucleotides, the CDR3 is TGTGCCAGCAGCTTAGTAGCAGGGGGCGACAACTATGGCTACACCTTC. Its protein is CASSLVAGGDNYGYTF.

The chain links TRBV7-7 to TRBJ2-5; TRBD1 agrees at 9 bases. The V gene end was trimmed by 5 bases and the J gene end by 2 bases; junction bases not matched to a gene: 6. CDR1 is SSHAT, CDR2 FNYEAQ, per germline (reference sequence). This CDR3 has 15 residues. The CDR3 protein is CASSADRGGQETQYF. The CDR3 region has the DNA TGTGCCAGCAGCGCAGACAGGGGGGGACAAGAGACCCAGTACTTC.

V is TRBV5-8 and J is TRBJ1-2; TRBD1 matches 10 bases. The V segment lost 0 bases and the J segment 4 bases; nucleotides outside the gene matches: 6. Germline V gene data show CDR1 as SGHTS and CDR2 as YDEGEE. CDR3 length equals 16 residues. The CDR3 is CASSLVGQGTIYGYTF. The DNA of the CDR3 is TGTGCCAGCAGCTTGGTGGGACAGGGGACTATCTATGGCTACACCTTC.

The chain joins TRBV6-6 to TRBJ2-7; 8 positions agree with TRBD2. J was trimmed by 4 bases and V by 8 bases; bases with no gene match: 13. The V gene's germline CDR1 is MNHNY and CDR2 SVGAGI (reference sequence). This CDR3 region has 15 residues. The CDR3 spells CASLLSPGLGYEQYF. The DNA of the CDR3 is TGTGCCAGCCTCCTTAGTCCGGGACTAGGTTACGAGCAGTACTTC.

In nucleotides, the CDR3 is TGTGCCAGCAGTTACTCGAGACTAGCGGGCACAGATACGCAGTATTTT. This encodes CASSYSRLAGTDTQYF. The chain carries TRBV6-5 and TRBJ2-3; 9 bases are shared with TRBD2. J was trimmed by 1 base and V by 0 bases; bases with no gene match: 2. The CDR3 runs to 16 residues. The germline CDR1 and CDR2 sequences are MNHEY and SVGAGI.

The chain couples TRBV5-4 to TRBJ1-2; TRBD1 might be the D (6 bases). The germline V gene encodes CDR1 SGHNT and CDR2 YYREEE (reference sequence). With 5 bases removed from V and 1 base from J, the gap between germline ends came to 12 bases. The CDR3 has 14 amino acids. CDR3 DNA: TGTGCCAGCAGAAACCAGGGGAATAACTATGGCTACACCTTC. It translates to CASRNQGNNYGYTF.

The table lists this clone with a count of one. The chain links TRBV19 to TRBJ2-6, with D uncertain. The CDR3 length is 19 residues. V shed 5 bases and J shed 1 base, with 21 bases lying between them. The germline V gene has CDR1 LNHDA and CDR2 SQIVND (reference sequence). The CDR3 is CASSGSSVARRSGANVLTF. CDR3 bases: TGTGCCAGTAGTGGCTCATCGGTAGCCCGAAGGTCTGGGGCCAACGTCCTGACTTTC.

CDR3 sequence (DNA): TGCGCCAGCAGCCAAGCTGACAGCGCCAACTATGGCTACACCTTC. Its translation is CASSQADSANYGYTF. The chain recombines TRBV4-3 with TRBJ1-2, with D possibly being TRBD1 (5 bases). V lost 1 base to trimming and J lost 2 bases, with 11 bases between them. This CDR3 contains 15 residues. Germline CDR1 and CDR2: LGHNA and YSLEER.

This clone was observed once. This chain links TRBV13 with TRBJ2-5, with D possibly TRBD2 on 5 matching bases. Trimming shortened V by 4 bases and J by 7 bases, and 16 bases separated the two germline ends. The CDR3 is made up of 14 amino acids. Germline-derived CDR1 and CDR2 are PRHDT and FYEKMQ (reference sequence). The CDR3 reads CASSSQSGRGTQYF. The CDR3 nucleotides are TGTGCCAGCAGCTCGCAGAGCGGTCGTGGGACCCAGTACTTC. Filled out from reference TRBV13 and TRBJ2-5, the complete variable domain reads AAGVIQSPRHLIKEKRETATLKCYPIPRHDTVYWYQQGPGQDPQFLISFYEKMQSDKGSIPDRFSAQQFSDYHSELNMSSLELGDSALYFCASSSQSGRGTQYFGPGTRLLVL.

The chain has TRBV9 and TRBJ1-6, with a weak D call TRBD1 (5 bases). This CDR3 is built from 16 residues. V lost 0 bases to trimming and J lost 0 bases, with 7 bases between them. Germline V gene sequence: CDR1 SGDLS, CDR2 YYNGEE. CDR3 bases: TGTGCCAGCAGCGTAGGGGGGGGCTCCTATAATTCACCCCTCCACTTT. This codes for CASSVGGGSYNSPLHF.

Worth noting for this clone: At one of its ends the junction is not consistent with the germline gene, which may arise from a read error. The chain recombines TRBV7-3 with TRBJ2-1; 9 positions agree with TRBD2. Germline assignment: CDR1 SGHTA and CDR2 FQGTGA. CDR3 length: 15 residues. The CDR3 DNA follows: TGCGCCAGCAGCCTAGGAGCGGGGGGAGGGTTGATGCAGTTCTTC. Translated, it gives CASSLGAGGGLMQFF.

The chain has TRBV2 and TRBJ2-7; a weak D match, TRBD2 (5 bases). The CDR3 runs 14 residues. CDR1 is SNHLY and CDR2 is FYNNEI in the germline V gene. The V and J ends lost 2 bases and 6 bases respectively, with 14 bases between them. CDR3 nucleotide sequence: TGTGCCAGCAGTGAACGGGGTGGAGCAAGCGAGCAGTACTTC. It yields the protein CASSERGGASEQYF.

Only a few counts were recorded for this clone. The V gene is TRBV15, the J gene TRBJ1-2; 10 bases fit TRBD1. Germline assignment: CDR1 LNHNV and CDR2 YYDKDF (reference sequence). The CDR3 sequence is 15 residues long. Trimming cost V 4 bases and J 2 bases; bases outside gene matches: 4. CDR3 sequence: CATSKVTGGNYGYTF. The CDR3 DNA reads as TGTGCCACCAGCAAGGTGACAGGGGGCAACTATGGCTACACCTTC.

The chain joins TRBV7-6 to TRBJ2-7, with D possibly being TRBD1 (6 bases). Trimming left V 3 bases short and J 0 bases short, with 15 bases between. Germline assignment: CDR1 SGHVS and CDR2 FNYEAQ. The CDR3 totals 16 residues. The CDR3 loop is CASSFNSDRSSYEQYF. In DNA, the CDR3 is TGTGCCAGCAGCTTCAACTCAGACAGGAGCTCCTACGAGCAGTACTTC.

The chain carries TRBV6-1 and TRBJ1-2; the D is unclear. This CDR3 has 14 residues. V dropped 1 base and J dropped 7 bases, with 13 bases sitting between them. CDR1 is MNHNS and CDR2 is SASEGT in the germline V gene. The CDR3 DNA reads TGTGCCAGCAGTGAAGGTTTCCCGCCGCGTGGCTACACCTTC. Translating it yields CASSEGFPPRGYTF.

CDR3 coding DNA: TGTGCCAGCAATACAAGGGGACAGGGGAATGAAAAACTGTTTTTT. Its translation: CASNTRGQGNEKLFF. The chain combines TRBV28 with TRBJ1-4; TRBD1 agrees at 10 bases. Per the germline V gene, CDR1 is MDHEN and CDR2 is SYDVKM. CDR3 length equals 15 residues. V lost 7 bases to trimming and J lost 5 bases; unmatched junction nucleotides: 7.

This clone was seen a few times. V and J are TRBV5-1 and TRBJ1-1, with no clear D. Germline V lookup: CDR1 SGHRS, CDR2 YFSETQ. V lost 1 base to trimming and J lost 1 base, with 8 bases between them. This CDR3 is 14 amino acids long. In DNA form, the CDR3 reads TGCGCCAGCAGCTTGCGCAGAGGGAACACTGAAGCTTTCTTT. Its protein product is CASSLRRGNTEAFF.

Of note for this clone: The junction differs from germline at one of its ends, possibly a read error. V and J are TRBV7-2 and TRBJ1-2; tentatively, D is TRBD1 (6 bases). The CDR3 has 14 amino acids. CDR1 is SGHTA, CDR2 FQGNSA, per germline. In DNA form, the CDR3 reads TGTGCCAGCAGTTTAGACGGGACATGGAGAGGCTACACCTTC. It encodes CASSLDGTWRGYTF. The full variable domain, rest sourced from reference TRBV7-2 and TRBJ1-2, is GAGVSQSPSNKVTEKGKDVELRCDPISGHTALYWYRQSLGQGLEFLIYFQGNSAPDKSGLPSDRFSAERTGGSVSTLTIQRTQQEDSAVYLCASSLDGTWRGYTFGSGTRLTVV.

The chain joins TRBV5-1 to TRBJ1-2; D unclear. Trimming removed 0 bases at V and 7 bases at J, with 16 bases between. From germline, CDR1 is SGHRS and CDR2 YFSETQ. The CDR3 extends over 15 amino acids. DNA of the CDR3: TGCGCCAGCAGCTTGGCCGCCAGCCGGTCGGGTGGCTACACCTTC. Amino acid sequence: CASSLAASRSGGYTF.

The gene calls are TRBV19 and TRBJ1-1, with a weak D call TRBD1 (6 bases). CDR3 size: 16 residues. The V and J ends lost 4 bases and 2 bases respectively, with 17 bases between them. The germline gives CDR1 LNHDA, CDR2 SQIVND (reference sequence). The CDR3 protein is CASSTVKRGANTEAFF. The CDR3 nucleotides read TGTGCCAGTAGTACAGTTAAACGGGGGGCCAACACTGAAGCTTTCTTT.

This clone turned up a few times. The chain employs TRBV14 and TRBJ1-2; 9 bases line up with TRBD1. Germline CDR1 reads SGHDN; CDR2 reads FVKESK. The CDR3 consists of 15 residues. After removal of 4 bases from V and 4 bases from J, the junction contained 7 bases not matched to a gene. CDR3 residues: CASSPGTGNVYGYTF. The DNA for the CDR3 is TGTGCCAGCAGCCCCGGGACAGGGAATGTCTATGGCTACACCTTC.

The rearrangement links TRBV5-6 to TRBJ1-3, with 8 bases fitting TRBD1. V dropped 2 bases and J dropped 5; count of bases not matched to a gene: 6. The CDR3 is 15 amino acids. The germline V gene encodes CDR1 SGHDT and CDR2 YYEEEE. This chain's CDR3 is CASSLAGTGRNTIYF. Written as DNA, the CDR3 is TGTGCCAGCAGCTTAGCCGGGACAGGTCGAAACACCATATATTTT.

The chain combines TRBV11-3 with TRBJ2-2; possible D gene TRBD2, 7 bases. CDR3 length equals 13 residues. Germline-derived CDR1 and CDR2 are SGHNT and YENEEA. V dropped 4 bases and J dropped 7 bases, with 10 bases sitting between them. CDR3 in DNA: TGTGCCAGCAGCTCGGGGGGCAGCGGGGAGCTGTTTTTT. It codes for CASSSGGSGELFF.

The CDR3 DNA reads TGTGCCAGCAGCAAAGTCCTAGGACTGATCCCCTCCTCAAGGTACGAGCAGTACTTC. Protein: CASSKVLGLIPSSRYEQYF. The gene calls are TRBV7-2 and TRBJ2-7; possibly TRBD2 for D (5 bases). CDR1 is SGHTA and CDR2 is FQGNSA in the germline V gene. CDR3 length: 19 amino acids. V was shortened by 5 bases and J by 4 bases, with 30 bases between the two germline ends.

J is TRBJ2-1 and V is TRBV27; TRBD2 matches at 14 bases. Germline CDR1 is MNHEY and CDR2 is SMNVEV (reference sequence). The CDR3 sequence is 14 residues long. V lost 6 bases and J lost 9; bases outside the gene matches: 4. CDR3 DNA: TGTGCCAGCAGGCTGGGACTAGCGGGGGCTGAGCAGTTCTTC. It codes for CASRLGLAGAEQFF.

The rearrangement links TRBV5-8 to TRBJ1-5; D possibly corresponds to TRBD1 (5 bases). CDR1 is SGHTS and CDR2 is YDEGEE in the germline V gene. The CDR3 length is 17 residues. Trimming pared 4 bases from V and 4 bases from J, leaving 21 bases between. The CDR3 reads CASSVRTGARENQPQHF. The DNA for the CDR3 is TGTGCCAGCAGCGTACGTACCGGGGCCCGGGAGAATCAGCCCCAGCATTTT.

The rearrangement uses TRBV11-2 and TRBJ2-1; D unclear. The CDR3 is 16 residues long. Deletions cut 1 base from V and 0 bases from J, with 10 bases between. Per the germline V gene, CDR1 is SGHAT and CDR2 is FQNNGV. The CDR3, as DNA: TGTGCCAGCAGCTTAGTCCCGGTGAGCTCCTACAATGAGCAGTTCTTC. Translation gives CASSLVPVSSYNEQFF.